The 18 T cell receptor beta chains below all came from one sample that was sequenced in a study of response to subunit inactivated influenza vaccine. TCRdb recomputed calls from the RT-PCR reads with MiXCR, one row per CDR3 protein. The sample records 650,000 to 800,000 distinct CDR3 sequences, around 18% being singletons. Specimen: PBMCs from blood, collected roughly 5 days after vaccination. These receptors were obtained from a man aged 45-65 years who received an inactivated influenza vaccine.

This clonotype was detected ten times or more. The rearrangement uses TRBV20-1 and TRBJ2-4; TRBD2 aligns across 9 bases. Losses at the gene ends were 0 bases for V and 9 bases for J; bases not matched to a gene: 9. This CDR3 comprises 15 residues. CDR1 is DFQATT, CDR2 SNEGSKA, per germline (reference sequence). The CDR3 coding sequence is TGCAGTGCTAGAGACAGGACTAGCGCCGTCGTCATTCAGTACTTC. Its translation is CSARDRTSAVVIQYF.

There are many counts of this clonotype. This chain uses TRBV10-3 with TRBJ2-5, with D possibly matching TRBD1 (6 bases). Germline V CDR1 and CDR2: ENHRY, SYGVKD. Trimming took off 5 bases at V and 5 bases at J, with 12 bases between the two ends. CDR3 length equals 13 residues. The CDR3 nucleotides read TGTGCCATCAGTACCAGGGGACGCGAGACCCAGTACTTC. It yields the protein CAISTRGRETQYF.

The table lists this clonotype with many counts. The rearrangement links TRBV29-1 to TRBJ2-3; 7 positions match TRBD2. The V and J ends lost 6 bases and 1 base, in that order; junction bases with no gene match: 4. This CDR3 is built from 13 residues. The germline V gene has CDR1 SQVTM and CDR2 ANQGSEA. The CDR3 sequence: CSVRRGGTDTQYF. As DNA, the CDR3 is TGCAGCGTCCGCCGGGGGGGCACAGATACGCAGTATTTT.

The DNA for the CDR3 is TGTGCCAGCAGCTGGGACCTCACAGATACGCAGTATTTT. Its translation: CASSWDLTDTQYF. V is TRBV5-6 and J is TRBJ2-3; D may correspond to TRBD1 or TRBD2 (5 bases each). V was cut by 3 bases and J by 2 bases, with 7 bases left in between. The CDR3 totals 13 residues. Germline V CDR1 and CDR2: SGHDT, YYEEEE.

This clonotype appeared a few times. The J gene is TRBJ2-7, the V gene TRBV20-1; 8 nucleotides align to TRBD1. The CDR3 covers 14 residues. V shed 5 bases and J 5 bases; nucleotides not matched to a gene: 11. CDR1 and CDR2 (germline): DFQATT, SNEGSKA (reference sequence). In DNA, the CDR3 is TGCAGTGCTCAATCGGGCCAGGGGGCCAACGAGCAGTACTTC. It specifies CSAQSGQGANEQYF.

This clonotype was seen a handful of times. The chain combines TRBV4-1 with TRBJ2-1; tentative D call: TRBD1 (5 bases). CDR3 size: 16 residues. V dropped 1 base and J dropped 5 bases, with 15 bases sitting between them. The germline gives CDR1 MGHRA, CDR2 YSYEKL. CDR3 protein: CASSQAPGLGDNEQFF. In DNA form, the CDR3 reads TGCGCCAGCAGCCAAGCCCCAGGGCTAGGCGACAATGAGCAGTTCTTC.

This clonotype came up a few times. J is TRBJ1-6 and V is TRBV28, with no clear D. The CDR3 runs to 16 residues. Germline V gene data show CDR1 as MDHEN and CDR2 as SYDVKM. Trimming took off 6 bases at V and 1 base at J, with 13 bases between the two ends. CDR3 region: CASSKDISSYNSPLHF. The CDR3 DNA sequence: TGTGCCAGCAGCAAAGATATATCATCCTATAATTCACCCCTCCACTTT.

This clonotype appeared a few times. The V gene is TRBV25-1, the J gene TRBJ2-4; TRBD1 matches at 8 bases. Germline V CDR1 and CDR2: MGHDK, SYGVNS. The CDR3 is 15 amino acids. J lost 3 bases, V lost 4 bases, and 5 bases had no gene match. CDR3 residues: CASSGQGLGKNIQYF. In nucleotides, the CDR3 is TGTGCCAGCAGTGGACAGGGGCTGGGCAAAAACATTCAGTACTTC. Looking up the rest from reference TRBV25-1 and TRBJ2-4 gives the full variable domain: EADIYQTPRYLVIGTGKKITLECSQTMGHDKMYWYQQDPGMELHLIHYSYGVNSTEKGDLSSESTVSRIRTEHFPLTLESARPSHTSQYLCASSGQGLGKNIQYFGAGTRLSVL.

The gene calls are TRBV14 and TRBJ2-1, with 8 nucleotides matching TRBD1. Looked up from germline, CDR1 is SGHDN and CDR2 is FVKESK. The trim removed 0 bases at V and 12 bases at J, leaving 7 bases unmatched. The CDR3 is made up of 14 amino acids. Here the CDR3 DNA reads TGTGCCAGCAGCCAAGATCGCGGGACAGGCTTGCAGTTCTTC. This sequence encodes CASSQDRGTGLQFF.

This clonotype was seen more than once but under ten times. The chain uses TRBV11-2 and TRBJ2-5; TRBD1 matches 7 bases. The CDR3 runs to 15 residues. Looked up from germline, CDR1 is SGHAT and CDR2 is FQNNGV. The ends lost 0 bases at V and 2 bases at J; junction bases unmatched: 3. CDR3 loop: CASSLDPGQQETQYF. The CDR3 bases are TGTGCCAGCAGCTTAGATCCGGGACAGCAAGAGACCCAGTACTTC. Supplemented by reference TRBV11-2 and TRBJ2-5, the full variable domain reads EAGVAQSPRYKIIEKRQSVAFWCNPISGHATLYWYQQILGQGPKLLIQFQNNGVVDDSQLPKDRFSAERLKGVDSTLKIQPAKLEDSAVYLCASSLDPGQQETQYFGPGTRLLVL.

This clonotype has only a few counts. The chain employs TRBV19 and TRBJ2-1; 13 bases agree with TRBD2. J was trimmed by 9 bases and V by 5 bases; bases with no gene match: 10. The CDR3 covers 16 residues. Per germline, CDR1 LNHDA and CDR2 SQIVND (reference sequence). The CDR3 DNA reads as TGTGCCAGTAGTCCCCTGGGACTAGCGGGACTGTCTGAGCAGTTCTTC. Encoded protein: CASSPLGLAGLSEQFF. The whole variable domain, filled in from reference TRBV19 and TRBJ2-1, reads DGGITQSPKYLFRKEGQNVTLSCEQNLNHDAMYWYRQDPGQGLRLIYYSQIVNDFQKGDIAEGYSVSREKKESFPLTVTSAQKNPTAFYLCASSPLGLAGLSEQFFGPGTRLTVL.

This clonotype has a handful of counts. V and J are TRBV5-1 and TRBJ2-1, with D perhaps assigned TRBD1 or TRBD2 (5 bases each). The CDR3 runs to 15 residues. Germline loops: CDR1 SGHRS, CDR2 YFSETQ. Trimming cost V 0 bases and J 2 bases, with 9 bases left between them. The CDR3 protein is CASSLDGDPYNEQFF. The CDR3 DNA is TGCGCCAGCAGCTTGGATGGGGACCCCTACAATGAGCAGTTCTTC.

The chain has TRBV20-1 and TRBJ2-7; TRBD2 agrees at 14 bases. Germline assignment: CDR1 DFQATT and CDR2 SNEGSKA (reference sequence). With V trimmed by 5 bases and J by 0 bases, 6 bases remained unmatched. The CDR3 has 16 residues. CDR3: CSARPGTSGSSYEQYF. The CDR3 region has the DNA TGCAGTGCTCGTCCCGGGACTAGCGGGAGCTCCTACGAGCAGTACTTC.

This clonotype turned up a few times. The CDR3: CASSVDPGSTDTQYF. The CDR3 DNA is TGTGCCAGCAGCGTAGATCCGGGTAGCACAGATACGCAGTATTTT. The chain is built from TRBV9 and TRBJ2-3; D call uncertain. V lost 0 bases, J lost 0 bases, and 8 bases lay in between. Germline V gene data show CDR1 as SGDLS and CDR2 as YYNGEE. This CDR3 region has 15 residues.

The chain employs TRBV15 and TRBJ2-3, with D possibly TRBD1 on 5 matching bases. Trimming took off 2 bases at V and 0 bases at J, with 9 bases between the two ends. CDR1 LNHNV and CDR2 YYDKDF come from the germline V gene (reference sequence). The CDR3 runs 15 residues. CDR3 DNA sequence: TGTGCCACCAGCAGAAGGGGTCCCAGCACAGATACGCAGTATTTT. This encodes CATSRRGPSTDTQYF.

This clonotype was detected a few times. The CDR3 DNA is TGTGCCAGCAGTAGAAGCGGGAGTAGTAATGAGCAGTTCTTC. Its protein is CASSRSGSSNEQFF. The chain combines TRBV7-3 with TRBJ2-1; TRBD2 matches at 8 bases. Germline V gives CDR1 SGHTA, CDR2 FQGTGA. V gave up 6 bases and J gave up 7 bases; unmatched junction bases: 8. CDR3 length equals 14 residues.

The chain recombines TRBV20-1 with TRBJ2-1, with TRBD1 as a possible D gene (6 bases). The ends were cut back, 1 base at V and 5 bases at J, with 21 bases in the middle. The length of the CDR3 is 17 residues. Per germline, CDR1 DFQATT and CDR2 SNEGSKA (reference sequence). In DNA, the CDR3 is TGCAGTGCTAGAGCGGCCGCACGGACAGACTTAAACAATGAGCAGTTCTTC. Translating it yields CSARAAARTDLNNEQFF.

This clonotype appeared a few times. The rearrangement joins TRBV28 to TRBJ2-1; D ambiguous. V lost 6 bases and J 10 bases, leaving 13 bases between the germline ends. The length of the CDR3 is 12 residues. Germline CDR1 is MDHEN and CDR2 is SYDVKM. The chain's CDR3 is CASRTQFEEQFF. In DNA, the CDR3 is TGTGCCAGCAGGACCCAATTCGAAGAGCAGTTCTTC.